This entry lists 21 T cell receptor beta chains sequenced from one sample in a study of blood T cells in healthy people across ages. The authors ran a second PCR of about 7 to 12 cycles using a sample-barcoded 5' primer and a J-beta primer mix. TCRdb processed the 5' RACE reads anew with MiXCR; each CDR3 protein has one entry. In the table there are about 1.1 million distinct CDR3 sequences, approximately 38% of which are singletons. The specimen sequenced was blood. Receptors originate from a man younger than 35 in good health.

V gene TRBV6-6 combines with J gene TRBJ1-5; D may be TRBD1 (6 bases). Germline V gives CDR1 MNHNY, CDR2 SVGAGI (reference sequence). Trimming took off 2 bases at V and 3 bases at J, with 14 bases between the two ends. The CDR3 runs 16 residues. CDR3 sequence (DNA): TGTGCCAGCAGTTACGGGGGGGCGGTGGACAATCAGCCCCAGCATTTT. Its protein product is CASSYGGAVDNQPQHF.

For this clonotype: The junction does not match germline at one end; this may be a read error. The V gene is TRBV6-6, the J gene TRBJ2-5; possible D gene TRBD1, 6 bases. The CDR3 length is 15 residues. Germline CDR1 and CDR2: MNHNY and SVGAGI (reference sequence). CDR3 nucleotide sequence: TGTGCCAGCATTTACTCTAGGGGGTCCACGGAGACCCAGTACTTC. This encodes CASIYSRGSTETQYF.

This chain joins TRBV29-1 and TRBJ1-3, with TRBD1 matching 9 bases. The germline V gene has CDR1 SQVTM and CDR2 ANQGSEA. CDR3 length equals 14 residues. V shed 7 bases and J 2 bases; nucleotides not matched to a gene: 6. The chain's CDR3 is CSARTGATGNTIYF. The CDR3 coding sequence is TGCAGCGCCAGGACAGGGGCGACTGGAAACACCATATATTTT.

The V call is TRBV2, the J call TRBJ2-7; D possibly corresponds to TRBD1 (6 bases). V shed 8 bases and J shed 7 bases, with 21 bases lying between them. Germline CDR1 and CDR2: SNHLY and FYNNEI. This CDR3 contains 14 residues. CDR3 nucleotides: TGTGCCAGCCTCGACAGGATTACCTACAATGAGCAGTACTTC. It codes for CASLDRITYNEQYF.

A few counts support this clonotype. The chain has TRBV7-9 and TRBJ1-1, with D unresolved. The CDR3 covers 14 residues. Germline CDR1 SEHNR, CDR2 FQNEAQ (reference sequence). Between the trimmed V and J ends, which lost 1 base and 1 base, there was a span of 7 bases. CDR3 DNA sequence: TGTGCCAGCAGCTTAGGAAAAGAGAACACTGAAGCTTTCTTT. This translates into CASSLGKENTEAFF. The complete variable domain, with remaining parts taken from reference TRBV7-9 and TRBJ1-1, reads DTGVSQNPRHKITKRGQNVTFRCDPISEHNRLYWYRQTLGQGPEFLTYFQNEAQLEKSRLLSDRFSAERPKGSFSTLEIQRTEQGDSAMYLCASSLGKENTEAFFGQGTRLTVV.

V and J are TRBV12-3 or TRBV12-4 and TRBJ2-3; D is unresolved. This CDR3 has 18 residues. Trimming stripped 0 bases from V and 3 bases from J, with 19 bases between. CDR3 amino acids: CASSLARLGFTETDTQYF. In nucleotides, the CDR3 is TGTGCCAGCAGTTTAGCGCGGTTAGGCTTTACAGAGACAGATACGCAGTATTTT.

This chain links TRBV7-2 with TRBJ2-2, with no clear D. V was trimmed by 1 base and J by 1 base, leaving 19 bases between them. Germline lookup yields CDR1 SGHTA and CDR2 FQGNSA. This CDR3 is 19 amino acids long. The CDR3: CASSLGRLLPNLNTGELFF. CDR3 coding DNA: TGTGCCAGCAGCTTAGGTCGCCTACTCCCTAACTTGAACACCGGGGAGCTGTTTTTT.

This clonotype was seen many times. The chain carries TRBV27 and TRBJ2-1, with 7 nucleotides matching TRBD1. The CDR3 totals 15 residues. V lost 6 bases and J lost 0; bases outside the gene matches: 5. Germline V gene lookup returns CDR1 MNHEY and CDR2 SMNVEV (reference sequence). For the CDR3, the DNA is TGTGCCAGCAGCGTCCGGGACAGCTCCTACAATGAGCAGTTCTTC. Translating it yields CASSVRDSSYNEQFF.

V gene TRBV4-3 combines with J gene TRBJ2-3; 7 positions match TRBD1. The CDR3 covers 15 residues. The V gene's germline CDR1 is LGHNA and CDR2 YSLEER. V shed 4 bases and J 4 bases; nucleotides not matched to a gene: 8. CDR3 in amino acids: CASSRTRQGSDTQYF. The CDR3, as DNA: TGCGCCAGCAGCCGGACAAGACAGGGCTCAGATACGCAGTATTTT.

This clonotype appeared a few times. The chain combines TRBV4-2 with TRBJ1-1; TRBD1 is a possible D gene (5 bases). V was shortened by 0 bases and J by 1 base, with 15 bases between the two germline ends. CDR1 LGHNA and CDR2 YNFKEQ come from the germline V gene. The CDR3 contains 17 residues. In DNA form, the CDR3 reads TGTGCCAGCAGCCAAGATCTAGAAGACAGAGCGAACACTGAAGCTTTCTTT. Translation: CASSQDLEDRANTEAFF.

About this clonotype: A much larger clone differs from this one at a single base, so this may be a read error. The chain is built from TRBV7-8 and TRBJ2-5; a possible D gene is TRBD1 (5 bases). Germline V gene lookup returns CDR1 SGHVS and CDR2 FQNEAQ. Deletions cut 5 bases from V and 5 bases from J, with 15 bases between. The CDR3 is 14 amino acids. The CDR3 sequence is CASSAMTVSETQYF. The CDR3 DNA sequence: TGTGCCAGCAGCGCGATGACAGTCAGCGAGACCCAGTACTTC. The whole variable domain, filled in from reference TRBV7-8 and TRBJ2-5, reads GAGVSQSPRYKVAKRGQDVALRCDPISGHVSLFWYQQALGQGPEFLTYFQNEAQLDKSGLPSDRFFAERPEGSVSTLKIQRTQQEDSAVYLCASSAMTVSETQYFGPGTRLLVL.

This clonotype appeared a few times. The V gene is TRBV6-2 or TRBV6-3, the J gene TRBJ2-1; 14 bases are a match to TRBD2. The V gene end was trimmed by 5 bases and the J gene end by 9 bases; junction bases not matched to a gene: 6. The germline gives CDR1 MNHEY, CDR2 SVGEGT. The CDR3 is 15 amino acids. The CDR3 nucleotides read TGTGCCAGCAGTGGACTAGCGGGGGGTCGGGGTGAGCAGTTCTTC. It is translated as CASSGLAGGRGEQFF.

This chain uses TRBV4-2 with TRBJ1-2; maybe TRBD1 (6 bases). Per the germline V gene, CDR1 is LGHNA and CDR2 is YNFKEQ. The CDR3 extends over 15 amino acids. The germline V and J ends were trimmed by 2 bases and 0 bases, with 10 bases remaining between them. The CDR3: CASSQSSGANYGYTF. The CDR3 DNA is TGTGCCAGCAGCCAAAGTTCAGGGGCTAACTATGGCTACACCTTC.

This clonotype was observed at least ten times. The chain links TRBV29-1 to TRBJ1-2; D is possibly TRBD1 (5 bases). This CDR3 is built from 13 residues. The V gene's germline CDR1 is SQVTM and CDR2 ANQGSEA. V lost 0 bases, J lost 3 bases, and 8 bases lay in between. CDR3 sequence (DNA): TGCAGCGTTGAAGACAGGGTGGACTATGGCTACACCTTC. Protein sequence: CSVEDRVDYGYTF.

Concerning this clonotype: The junction and the germline gene differ at one end; a read error may be behind it. The genes are TRBV20-1 and TRBJ1-4; TRBD1 is a possible D gene (6 bases). This CDR3 has 14 residues. In germline, CDR1 is DFQATT, CDR2 SNEGSKA (reference sequence). CDR3 protein: CSAGDRRWSEKLFF. The CDR3 nucleotides are TGCAGTGCTGGAGACAGGCGATGGAGTGAAAAACTGTTTTTT.

Regarding this clonotype: A read error is possible here, since a much larger clone lies one base away. The chain carries TRBV20-1 and TRBJ1-2, with 7 bases aligning to TRBD1. Germline loops: CDR1 DFQATT, CDR2 SNEGSKA (reference sequence). This CDR3 spans 12 amino acids. Written as DNA, the CDR3 is TGCAGTGCGCCAGACAGGGACTATGGCCACACCTTC. The encoded protein is CSAPDRDYGHTF.

This clonotype was recorded a few times. The chain combines TRBV2 with TRBJ2-7; TRBD2 might be the D (5 bases). The germline V and J ends were trimmed by 7 bases and 0 bases, with 16 bases remaining between them. Germline CDR1 reads SNHLY; CDR2 reads FYNNEI. The length of the CDR3 is 15 residues. The CDR3 protein is CASKFGKSSSYEQYF. The CDR3 DNA reads as TGTGCCAGCAAGTTCGGGAAGTCTTCCTCCTACGAGCAGTACTTC.

With regard to this clonotype: An end of the junction does not agree with germline; a read error may underlie this. The rearrangement joins TRBV6-2 or TRBV6-3 to TRBJ1-1; the D is unclear. This CDR3 has 15 residues. Germline V lookup: CDR1 MNHEY, CDR2 SVGEGT. The CDR3 here is CTSTRRGFMNTEAFF. CDR3 DNA sequence: TGTACCAGCACCCGACGAGGATTCATGAACACTGAAGCTTTCTTT.

A few counts support this clonotype. The V call is TRBV5-1, the J call TRBJ1-2; the D gene is possibly TRBD1 (6 bases). Trimming took off 3 bases at V and 6 bases at J, with 21 bases between the two ends. The CDR3 has 16 amino acids. Germline values: CDR1 SGHRS, CDR2 YFSETQ. The CDR3 sequence is CASSSALPGTTHGYTF. CDR3 in DNA: TGCGCCAGCAGCTCCGCTTTACCCGGGACAACCCATGGCTACACCTTC.

The V gene is TRBV3-1, the J gene TRBJ2-1; no firm D call. The J call is in doubt because the DNA end fits TRBJ2-7 better. The CDR3 is 15 residues long. The germline V gene encodes CDR1 LGHDT and CDR2 YNNKEL (reference sequence). CDR3 loop: CASSQERSSYNEQYF. The CDR3 DNA is TGTGCCAGCAGCCAAGAAAGGAGCTCCTACAATGAGCAGTACTTC.

This clonotype has more than one count but fewer than ten. V is TRBV29-1 and J is TRBJ2-7, with D perhaps TRBD1 (6 bases). Trimming pared 0 bases from V and 6 bases from J, leaving 18 bases between. The CDR3 has 15 amino acids. Germline CDR1 and CDR2: SQVTM and ANQGSEA. CDR3 DNA: TGCAGCGTTGAAGATCCCCGTACAGGGATCCCCGAGCAGTACTTC. Protein sequence: CSVEDPRTGIPEQYF.